A selection of T cell receptor beta chains follows, all from one sample in a study of OX40 agonist ivuxolimab in advanced cancers. Libraries were prepared by immunoSEQ multiplex PCR; TCRdb keeps only in-frame clonotypes and omits some of them. The data contain tens of thousands of clones, nearly 90% of them singletons. The starting material was CD4+ or CD8+ T cells sorted from blood, obtained in a trial of the OX40 agonist ivuxolimab. The receptors were gathered from an adult with an advanced solid tumor such as melanoma, head and neck, liver or kidney cancer. The CDR3 runs from the conserved cysteine through the conserved F or W. D genes are given only for firm matches. A clone size is listed for some rows: how often the clone was seen (once, few, many), or a class if it is expanded.

clone size | D gene | J gene | CDR3 length | V gene | CDR3 DNA | CDR3 protein
. | TRBD1 | TRBJ2-5 | 16 | TRBV9 | TGTGCCAGCAGCGTAGCGACGGGACAGCGCCAAGAGACCCAGTACTTC | CASSVATGQRQETQYF
. | . | TRBJ2-1 | 12 | TRBV18 | TGTGCCAGCTCACCATTAGGGAATGAGCAGTTCTTC | CASSPLGNEQFF
. | TRBD1 | TRBJ1-5 | 14 | TRBV6-6 | TGTGCCAGCAGGGCGGGACAGAATAGTCAGCCCCAGCATTTT | CASRAGQNSQPQHF
. | TRBD1 | TRBJ1-1 | 14 | TRBV7-6 | TGTGCCAGCAGCCCAAGGGACAGGGGGTCTGAAGCTTTCTTT | CASSPRDRGSEAFF
few | . | TRBJ1-3 | 16 | TRBV6-1 | TGTGCCAGCAGTGCCGTCACCCTTGGCTCTGGAAACACCATATATTTT | CASSAVTLGSGNTIYF
once | TRBD2 | TRBJ2-3 | 15 | TRBV6-4 | TGTGCCAGCAGTGATGGTGCGGGGGGCGTGGATACGCAGTATTTT | CASSDGAGGVDTQYF
. | . | TRBJ1-1 | 16 | TRBV7-8 | TGTGCCAGCAGCTTAGTTCTCCCAGGCGGGGGAACTGAAGCTTTCTTT | CASSLVLPGGGTEAFF
. | . | TRBJ1-2 | 16 | TRBV5-1 | TGCGCCAGCAGCTTGGGACAGGACAGCACCAACTATGGCTACACCTTC | CASSLGQDSTNYGYTF
. | . | TRBJ2-1 | 16 | TRBV15 | TGTGCCACCAGCAGAGGCGGTCCAGGGGTTGATGGTGAGCAGTTCTTC | CATSRGGPGVDGEQFF
. | TRBD2 | TRBJ2-7 | 16 | TRBV27 | TGTGCCAGCAACCAAGGGCCTAGCGGGGGGGCGAACGAGCAGTACTTC | CASNQGPSGGANEQYF
once | TRBD1 | TRBJ1-4 | 14 | TRBV10-2 | TGCGCCAGCAGTGAGACAGGGGGCCGGGAAAAACTGTTTTTT | CASSETGGREKLFF
. | TRBD1 | TRBJ2-2 | 16 | TRBV4-2 | TGTGCCAGCAGCCAAGATCGAAACAGGGGTGCCGGGGAGCTGTTTTTT | CASSQDRNRGAGELFF
. | . | TRBJ2-3 | 13 | TRBV6-1 | TGTGCCAGCAGTGCGACTAGCACAGATACGCAGTATTTT | CASSATSTDTQYF
. | TRBD1 | TRBJ1-2 | 13 | TRBV7-3 | TGTGCCAGCAGCTCGCGGACAGGCTATGGCTACACCTTC | CASSSRTGYGYTF
. | . | TRBJ1-3 | 16 | TRBV7-2 | TGTGCCAGCAGCTTTGGCGGGGTTAGCTCTGGAAACACCATATATTTT | CASSFGGVSSGNTIYF
. | . | TRBJ1-3 | 13 | TRBV19 | TGTGCCAGTAGTGTCCAATCTGGAAACACCATATATTTT | CASSVQSGNTIYF
. | . | TRBJ2-3 | 17 | TRBV6-1 | TGTGCCAGCAGTGAGCCCCCCCTAGTTACTAGCTCTGATACGCAGTATTTT | CASSEPPLVTSSDTQYF
once | TRBD2 | TRBJ2-3 | 15 | TRBV5-1 | TGCGCCAGCAGCGACCTAGCGGGGGGGCCAGATACGCAGTATTTT | CASSDLAGGPDTQYF
. | TRBD2 | TRBJ2-3 | 15 | TRBV5-4 | TGTGCCAGCAGCTCTCCAGCGGGGGAAACCGATACGCAGTATTTT | CASSSPAGETDTQYF
. | . | TRBJ2-1 | 13 | TRBV6-6 | TGTGCCAGCACCCCTCAAGGTTACAATGAGCAGTTCTTC | CASTPQGYNEQFF
. | TRBD1 | TRBJ1-2 | 15 | TRBV18 | TGTGCCAGCTCACCGAATCAGGGGGCCAAGAATGGCTACACCTTC | CASSPNQGAKNGYTF
. | . | TRBJ2-3 | 14 | TRBV5-1 | TGCGCCAGCCGGGGGCGGTCGACTGCAGATACGCAGTATTTT | CASRGRSTADTQYF
once | TRBD2 | TRBJ2-7 | 15 | TRBV2 | TGTGCCAGCAGTGAAAGGGCTAGCGGAAACTACGAGCAGTACTTC | CASSERASGNYEQYF
. | . | TRBJ1-6 | 12 | TRBV9 | TGTGCCAGCAGCGTAGGTAGCTCACCCCTCCACTTT | CASSVGSSPLHF
. | . | TRBJ1-6 | 17 | TRBV7-3 | TGTGCCAGCAGCTTAAGGGCCCGAAGCTCCTATAATTCACCCCTCCACTTT | CASSLRARSSYNSPLHF